These 3 T cell receptor beta chains originate from one sample sequenced in a study of blood T cell repertoires in COVID-19. TCRdb's table, derived via immunoSEQ multiplex PCR, lists solely in-frame clones and lacks some. The table lists about 140,000 clones, approximately 88% of them singletons. What was sequenced was peripheral blood. Source of these receptors: a man aged 60 to 75 with active or convalescent COVID-19.

In this sample, this clone turned up once. This chain uses TRBV2 with TRBJ1-1; 8 bases fit TRBD1. Germline-derived CDR1 and CDR2 are SNHLY and FYNNEI. V trimming: 3 bases; J trimming: 1 base; junction bases outside the gene matches: 1. The CDR3 loop spans 14 amino acids. CDR3 sequence reads: CASSDDRGNTEAFF. The DNA of the CDR3 is TGTGCCAGCAGTGACGACAGGGGGAACACTGAAGCTTTCTTT.

This clone came up a few times. The chain uses TRBV29-1 and TRBJ1-2; 7 nucleotides agree with TRBD1. The CDR3 runs 14 residues. J was trimmed by 1 base and V by 6 bases; bases with no gene match: 8. The germline V gene encodes CDR1 SQVTM and CDR2 ANQGSEA. The CDR3 DNA reads as TGCAGCGTCAAGACAGGGTATATTAACTATGGCTACACCTTC. Amino acids: CSVKTGYINYGYTF.

On this clone itself: The junction differs from germline at one of its ends, possibly a read error. CDR3 sequence: CASSLGLAGAPLNSNEQFF. The CDR3, as DNA: TGTGCCAGCAGTTTGGGACTAGCGGGAGCTCCTTTAAATTCCAATGAGCAGTTCTTC. The V and J genes are TRBV5-4 and TRBJ2-1; 14 bases match TRBD2. CDR3 length equals 19 residues. Germline CDR1 reads SGHNT; CDR2 reads YYREEE (reference sequence). The full variable domain, in which reference TRBV5-4 and TRBJ2-1 provide the parts outside the CDR3, is ETGVTQSPTHLIKTRGQQVTLRCSSQSGHNTVSWYQQALGQGPQFIFQYYREEENGRGNFPPRFSGLQFPNYSSELNVNALELDDSALYLCASSLGLAGAPLNSNEQFFGPGTRLTVL.